The 12 T cell receptor beta chains below were found in one sample sequenced in a study of CD8 T cells in ankylosing spondylitis. TCRdb analysed the 5' RACE reads with MiXCR anew, one entry per CDR3 protein. The sample holds about 150,000 distinct CDR3 sequences; approximately 7.4% are singletons and the top ten take 9.5% to 15%. Sequenced input: blood, either unsorted or a sorted T cell fraction (not recorded which). Receptors were obtained from a female donor with ankylosing spondylitis or in good health (not recorded which).

The chain is built from TRBV2 and TRBJ2-3, with 9 bases that match TRBD1. Trimming took 3 bases from V and 3 from J; bases not matched to a gene: 7. Germline V gene lookup returns CDR1 SNHLY and CDR2 FYNNEI. The CDR3 runs 16 residues. CDR3 bases: TGTGCCAGCAGTGACCCGGGGACAGGGTGGACAGATACGCAGTATTTT. This translates into CASSDPGTGWTDTQYF.

This clonotype showed up many times. V gene TRBV10-3 combines with J gene TRBJ2-1, with 7 bases matching TRBD2. Trimming removed 4 bases from V and 4 bases from J; junction bases left unmatched: 13. Germline V gene data show CDR1 as ENHRY and CDR2 as SYGVKD. The CDR3 loop spans 17 amino acids. The CDR3 DNA reads TGTGCCATCAGTGGGGCCGAGGGGATGGGACTATACAATGAGCAGTTCTTC. It translates to CAISGAEGMGLYNEQFF.

The chain joins TRBV9 to TRBJ2-5; maybe TRBD1 (6 bases). There are 15 residues in the CDR3. Trimming cost V 3 bases and J 2 bases, with 14 bases left between them. CDR1 is SGDLS, CDR2 YYNGEE, per germline. CDR3 DNA: TGTGCCAGCAGCGGCCGACAGGACCCGCAAGAGACCCAGTACTTC. This gives the protein CASSGRQDPQETQYF. The complete variable domain, with remaining parts taken from reference TRBV9 and TRBJ2-5, reads DSGVTQTPKHLITATGQRVTLRCSPRSGDLSVYWYQQSLDQGLQFLIQYYNGEERAKGNILERFSAQQFPDLHSELNLSSLELGDSALYFCASSGRQDPQETQYFGPGTRLLVL.

This clonotype was observed a handful of times. This chain uses TRBV6-1 with TRBJ2-3, with D perhaps matching TRBD2 (5 bases). V was trimmed by 3 bases and J by 6 bases, leaving 16 bases between them. The CDR3 consists of 15 residues. From germline, CDR1 is MNHNS and CDR2 SASEGT. CDR3 residues: CASSDESQRDDTQYF. CDR3 nucleotide sequence: TGTGCCAGCAGTGACGAGAGCCAGAGGGATGATACGCAGTATTTT.

The V call is TRBV5-1, the J call TRBJ2-1; D possibly corresponds to TRBD2 (6 bases). The length of the CDR3 is 15 residues. Germline lookup yields CDR1 SGHRS and CDR2 YFSETQ. V gave up 3 bases and J gave up 2 bases, with 12 bases separating them. CDR3 sequence (DNA): TGCGCCAGCAGCTCCGGAGGGTACCCCTACAATGAGCAGTTCTTC. It translates to CASSSGGYPYNEQFF.

In this sample, this clonotype turned up many times. The V gene is TRBV20-1, the J gene TRBJ2-3, with 8 bases matching TRBD2. The V and J ends lost 7 bases and 1 base, in that order; junction bases with no gene match: 4. The CDR3 has 13 residues. Germline V gene sequence: CDR1 DFQATT, CDR2 SNEGSKA (reference sequence). The CDR3 nucleotides are TGCAGTGGTGGTAGCGGGGGCACAGATACGCAGTATTTT. This gives the protein CSGGSGGTDTQYF.

This clonotype was detected many times. The rearrangement uses TRBV5-1 and TRBJ1-2, with no clear D. V was pared by 0 bases and J by 2 bases, with 8 bases between. The CDR3 covers 14 residues. Germline-derived CDR1 and CDR2 are SGHRS and YFSETQ. CDR3: CASSLVVGNYGYTF. The CDR3 DNA is TGCGCCAGCAGCTTGGTGGTGGGAAACTATGGCTACACCTTC.

At least ten counts were recorded for this clonotype. The V and J genes are TRBV5-1 and TRBJ2-1; 8 positions match TRBD1. The junction had 8 bases not matched to a gene; V was cut back by 5 bases and J by 4 bases. Germline V gene data show CDR1 as SGHRS and CDR2 as YFSETQ. This CDR3 is 15 amino acids long. CDR3 nucleotide sequence: TGCGCCAGCAGTGGTGGGACAGGAGAGTACAATGAGCAGTTCTTC. This sequence encodes CASSGGTGEYNEQFF.

The CDR3 nucleotides read TGCGCCAGCAATCCGGGTCCCGGTCCCGGGGAGCTGTTTTTT. This translates into CASNPGPGPGELFF. The rearrangement links TRBV5-1 to TRBJ2-2; D remains unclear. V gave up 6 bases and J gave up 6 bases, with 15 bases separating them. Germline CDR1 reads SGHRS; CDR2 reads YFSETQ. The CDR3 sequence is 14 residues long.

The chain joins TRBV15 to TRBJ1-4; D is unclear. V lost 0 bases and J lost 6, with 11 bases in between. The germline CDR1 and CDR2 sequences are LNHNV and YYDKDF (reference sequence). This CDR3 has 15 residues. The CDR3 DNA sequence: TGTGCCACCAGCAGAGAACTAACTGGTGATGAAAAACTGTTTTTT. It translates to CATSRELTGDEKLFF.

This clonotype was seen ten or more times. The rearrangement joins TRBV6-5 to TRBJ1-5, with TRBD1 identical over 7 bases. The CDR3 is made up of 16 amino acids. V was clipped by 2 bases and J by 2 bases; unmatched bases: 6. Germline loops: CDR1 MNHEY, CDR2 SVGAGI. Here the CDR3 DNA reads TGTGCCAGCAGTTACACACAGGGGAGTGGCAATCAGCCCCAGCATTTT. Translated: CASSYTQGSGNQPQHF.

This clonotype has at least ten counts. The chain is built from TRBV5-1 and TRBJ2-3; weak D call: TRBD2 (5 bases). CDR3 length equals 14 residues. Trimming left V 0 bases short and J 6 bases short, with 11 bases between. Looked up from germline, CDR1 is SGHRS and CDR2 is YFSETQ. The CDR3 is CASSLGGPGDTQYF. Here the CDR3 DNA reads TGCGCCAGCAGCTTGGGCGGGCCTGGGGATACGCAGTATTTT. Filled out from reference TRBV5-1 and TRBJ2-3, the complete variable domain reads KAGVTQTPRYLIKTRGQQVTLSCSPISGHRSVSWYQQTPGQGLQFLFEYFSETQRNKGNFPGRFSGRQFSNSRSEMNVSTLELGDSALYLCASSLGGPGDTQYFGPGTRLTVL.